Following are 18 T cell receptor beta chains from one sample sequenced in a study of OX40 agonist ivuxolimab in advanced cancers. Some clones are missing from TCRdb's copy, which holds only in-frame ones; the method was immunoSEQ multiplex PCR. The sample includes about 76,000 clones, approximately 88% seen only once; the top ten take around 0.95%. The sequencing here drew on CD4+ or CD8+ T cells sorted from blood, taken in a trial of the OX40 agonist ivuxolimab. The receptors shown here come from an adult with an advanced solid tumor such as melanoma, head and neck, liver or kidney cancer.

The chain is built from TRBV9 and TRBJ2-1; 14 nucleotides agree with TRBD2. V lost 3 bases to trimming and J lost 4 bases; unmatched junction nucleotides: 15. This CDR3 has 20 amino acids. CDR1 is SGDLS, CDR2 YYNGEE, per germline. CDR3 sequence: CASSDPGTSGRVVGYNEQFF. The CDR3 DNA sequence: TGTGCCAGCAGCGACCCCGGGACTAGCGGGAGAGTGGTCGGGTACAATGAGCAGTTCTTC. Supplemented by reference TRBV9 and TRBJ2-1, the full variable domain reads DSGVTQTPKHLITATGQRVTLRCSPRSGDLSVYWYQQSLDQGLQFLIQYYNGEERAKGNILERFSAQQFPDLHSELNLSSLELGDSALYFCASSDPGTSGRVVGYNEQFFGPGTRLTVL.

This rearrangement joins TRBV4-3 to TRBJ2-3; D call uncertain. Germline lookup yields CDR1 LGHNA and CDR2 YSLEER. V was clipped by 1 base and J by 0 bases, with 11 bases between them. The CDR3 has 16 amino acids. The CDR3 DNA reads TGCGCCAGCAGCCAAGGTCAGGCGGCTAGCACAGATACGCAGTATTTT. Its translation: CASSQGQAASTDTQYF.

This clone was counted between two and nine times. This chain uses TRBV18 with TRBJ2-3, with no clear D. The CDR3 runs 13 residues. Germline V CDR1 and CDR2: KGHSH, LQKENI. V dropped 3 bases and J dropped 2 bases, with 6 bases sitting between them. CDR3 protein: CASSPDNTDTQYF. The DNA of the CDR3 is TGTGCCAGCTCACCCGACAACACAGATACGCAGTATTTT.

This clone was seen only a few times. This chain uses TRBV7-9 with TRBJ1-2; D unresolved. There are 14 residues in the CDR3. V was trimmed by 2 bases and J by 6 bases, leaving 13 bases between them. In germline, CDR1 is SEHNR, CDR2 FQNEAQ (reference sequence). CDR3 sequence reads: CASSLSVGADGYTF. The CDR3 nucleotides are TGTGCCAGCAGCTTAAGTGTGGGCGCGGATGGCTACACCTTC.

CDR3 protein: CAISERQEETQYF. Written as DNA, the CDR3 is TGTGCCATCAGTGAGCGGCAGGAAGAGACCCAGTACTTC. V is TRBV10-3 and J is TRBJ2-5; unclear D gene. The germline V and J ends were trimmed by 2 bases and 3 bases, with 7 bases remaining between them. Germline V gene data show CDR1 as ENHRY and CDR2 as SYGVKD. This CDR3 is built from 13 residues.

J is TRBJ2-7 and V is TRBV9; D remains ambiguous. Trimming stripped 0 bases from V and 7 bases from J, with 11 bases between. The CDR3 spans 13 residues. Germline CDR1 and CDR2: SGDLS and YYNGEE. The CDR3 sequence is CASSVGLLGEQYF. CDR3 DNA sequence: TGTGCCAGCAGCGTAGGACTTCTCGGGGAGCAGTACTTC.

The chain employs TRBV5-5 and TRBJ2-6; unclear D gene. V lost 4 bases to trimming and J lost 0 bases, with 5 bases between them. Germline values: CDR1 SGHKS, CDR2 YYEKEE (reference sequence). The CDR3 covers 14 residues. CDR3: CASSDPSGANVLTF. CDR3 bases: TGTGCCAGCAGCGACCCCTCTGGGGCCAACGTCCTGACTTTC. The full variable domain, in which reference TRBV5-5 and TRBJ2-6 provide the parts outside the CDR3, is DAGVTQSPTHLIKTRGQQVTLRCSPISGHKSVSWYQQVLGQGPQFIFQYYEKEERGRGNFPDRFSARQFPNYSSELNVNALLLGDSALYLCASSDPSGANVLTFGAGSRLTVL.

This clone was found once. This chain uses TRBV18 with TRBJ1-2; perhaps TRBD1 as D (5 bases). CDR1 is KGHSH, CDR2 LQKENI, per germline. The V end lost 3 bases, the J end lost 7 bases, and 12 bases lay between the germline ends. This CDR3 spans 13 amino acids. The CDR3 DNA reads TGTGCCAGCTCACCGGCCAGGGAGGGTGGCTACACCTTC. Translated, it gives CASSPAREGGYTF. Looking up the rest from reference TRBV18 and TRBJ1-2 gives the full variable domain: NAGVMQNPRHLVRRRGQEARLRCSPMKGHSHVYWYRQLPEEGLKFMVYLQKENIIDESGMPKERFSAEFPKEGPSILRIQQVVRGDSAAYFCASSPAREGGYTFGSGTRLTVV.

The chain is built from TRBV6-5 and TRBJ2-7, with 7 nucleotides matching TRBD1. V dropped 0 bases and J dropped 4; count of bases not matched to a gene: 6. This CDR3 is 15 amino acids long. The germline CDR1 and CDR2 sequences are MNHEY and SVGAGI. The CDR3 region is CASSYSPGTAYEQYF. CDR3 nucleotide sequence: TGTGCCAGCAGTTACTCTCCCGGGACAGCGTACGAGCAGTACTTC.

The chain employs TRBV28 and TRBJ1-4, with 8 nucleotides matching TRBD1. V was clipped by 11 bases and J by 5 bases; unmatched bases: 1. The CDR3 spans 11 residues. Germline V lookup: CDR1 MDHEN, CDR2 SYDVKM. The CDR3 region has the DNA TGTGCCGGACAGGGAAATGAAAAACTGTTTTTT. It codes for CAGQGNEKLFF.

This chain connects TRBV11-2 to TRBJ1-6; 7 bases fit TRBD1. Germline V gene sequence: CDR1 SGHAT, CDR2 FQNNGV. This CDR3 comprises 15 residues. J lost 7 bases, V lost 6 bases, and 9 bases had no gene match. The CDR3 DNA is TGTGCCAGCAGTAGGGAGGGGGCTTCCAATTCACCCCTCCACTTT. Protein: CASSREGASNSPLHF.

This chain links TRBV15 with TRBJ2-7; D possibly corresponds to TRBD1 (6 bases). Germline-derived CDR1 and CDR2 are LNHNV and YYDKDF (reference sequence). The CDR3 runs to 14 residues. The ends were cut back, 1 base at V and 3 bases at J, with 10 bases in the middle. CDR3 sequence reads: CATSRGGQGYEQYF. The CDR3 DNA sequence: TGTGCCACCAGCAGAGGGGGGCAGGGCTACGAGCAGTACTTC.

This chain connects TRBV5-4 to TRBJ2-7; 11 positions agree with TRBD2. The CDR3 has 15 residues. Trimming cost V 3 bases and J 1 base; bases outside gene matches: 3. CDR1 and CDR2 from the germline V gene are SGHNT and YYREEE (reference sequence). The CDR3: CASSSTSGSSYEQYF. The CDR3 DNA reads TGTGCCAGCAGCTCCACTAGCGGGAGTTCCTACGAGCAGTACTTC.

The chain uses TRBV28 and TRBJ2-5; TRBD2 matches 8 bases. J gave up 4 bases and V 8 bases, and 15 bases lay outside the gene matches. This CDR3 contains 16 residues. Germline V lookup: CDR1 MDHEN, CDR2 SYDVKM. CDR3 loop: CASRGGWGGGRETQYF. For the CDR3, the DNA is TGTGCCAGCCGGGGGGGCTGGGGAGGAGGGAGAGAGACCCAGTACTTC.

The sample holds one count of this clone. V gene TRBV27 combines with J gene TRBJ2-2; 7 nucleotides agree with TRBD1. This CDR3 spans 15 amino acids. Per germline, CDR1 MNHEY and CDR2 SMNVEV (reference sequence). With 3 bases clipped from V and 6 bases from J, the junction kept 7 bases outside the gene matches. CDR3 nucleotides: TGTGCCAGCAGTTTGGGACAGACCAACGCCGGGGAGCTGTTTTTT. It translates to CASSLGQTNAGELFF.

The chain carries TRBV29-1 and TRBJ2-7; possibly TRBD1 for D (5 bases). Germline loops: CDR1 SQVTM, CDR2 ANQGSEA. V was trimmed by 4 bases and J by 1 base, leaving 11 bases between them. This CDR3 has 13 amino acids. In DNA, the CDR3 is TGCAGCGTTGTATCTGACAGTTCCTACGAGCAGTACTTC. Protein product: CSVVSDSSYEQYF.

The CDR3 loop reads CASSIRNSGANVLTF. The CDR3 region has the DNA TGTGCCAGTAGTATACGGAACTCTGGGGCCAACGTCCTGACTTTC. This sequence joins TRBV19 and TRBJ2-6, with D unclear. This CDR3 region has 15 residues. V was shortened by 2 bases and J by 0 bases, with 5 bases between the two germline ends. CDR1 is LNHDA and CDR2 is SQIVND in the germline V gene (reference sequence). The complete variable domain, with remaining parts taken from reference TRBV19 and TRBJ2-6, reads DGGITQSPKYLFRKEGQNVTLSCEQNLNHDAMYWYRQDPGQGLRLIYYSQIVNDFQKGDIAEGYSVSREKKESFPLTVTSAQKNPTAFYLCASSIRNSGANVLTFGAGSRLTVL.

This clone was observed a handful of times. The chain couples TRBV5-1 to TRBJ1-1; D unresolved. Germline loops: CDR1 SGHRS, CDR2 YFSETQ. This CDR3 has 13 amino acids. V gave up 2 bases and J gave up 8 bases, with 13 bases separating them. DNA of the CDR3: TGCGCCAGCAGCTTCCGGGAAGAAGGGGAAGCTTTCTTT. Translation: CASSFREEGEAFF.